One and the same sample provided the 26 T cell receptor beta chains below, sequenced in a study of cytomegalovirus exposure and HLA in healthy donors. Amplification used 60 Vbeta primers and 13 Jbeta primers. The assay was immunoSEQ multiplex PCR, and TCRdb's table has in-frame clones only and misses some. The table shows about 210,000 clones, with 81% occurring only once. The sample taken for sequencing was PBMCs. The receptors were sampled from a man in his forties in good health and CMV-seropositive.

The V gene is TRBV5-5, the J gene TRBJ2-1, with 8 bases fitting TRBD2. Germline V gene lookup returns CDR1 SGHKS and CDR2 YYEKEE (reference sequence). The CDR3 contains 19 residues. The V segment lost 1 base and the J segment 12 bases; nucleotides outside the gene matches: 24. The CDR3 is CASSLSPSLGGASGFGQFF. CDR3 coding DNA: TGTGCCAGCAGCTTGTCCCCCAGCTTAGGGGGGGCTAGCGGGTTCGGGCAGTTCTTC.

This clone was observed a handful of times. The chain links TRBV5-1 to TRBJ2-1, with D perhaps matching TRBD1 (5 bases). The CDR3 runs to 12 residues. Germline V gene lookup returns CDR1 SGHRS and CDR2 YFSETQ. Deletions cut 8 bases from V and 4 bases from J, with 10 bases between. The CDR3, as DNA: TGCGCCAGTTCGGACAATTACAATGAGCAGTTCTTC. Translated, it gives CASSDNYNEQFF.

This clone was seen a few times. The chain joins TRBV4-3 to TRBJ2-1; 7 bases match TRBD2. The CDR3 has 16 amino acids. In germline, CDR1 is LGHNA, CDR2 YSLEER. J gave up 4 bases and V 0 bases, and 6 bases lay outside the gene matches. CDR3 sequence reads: CASSQDPLANYNEQFF. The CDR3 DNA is TGCGCCAGCAGCCAAGATCCACTAGCGAATTACAATGAGCAGTTCTTC.

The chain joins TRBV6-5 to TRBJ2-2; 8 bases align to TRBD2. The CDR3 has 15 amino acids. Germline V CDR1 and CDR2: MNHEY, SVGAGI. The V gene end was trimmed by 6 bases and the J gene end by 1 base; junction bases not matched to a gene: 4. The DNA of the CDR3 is TGTGCCAGCAGCCCGGGGGGGGAGAACACCGGGGAGCTGTTTTTT. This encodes CASSPGGENTGELFF.

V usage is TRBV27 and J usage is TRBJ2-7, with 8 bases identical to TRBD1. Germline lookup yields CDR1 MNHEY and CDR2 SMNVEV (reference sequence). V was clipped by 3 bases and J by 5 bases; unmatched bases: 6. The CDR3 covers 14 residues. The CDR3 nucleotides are TGTGCCAGCAGTTTGCAGGGGGCGATAGACGAGCAGTACTTC. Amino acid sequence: CASSLQGAIDEQYF.

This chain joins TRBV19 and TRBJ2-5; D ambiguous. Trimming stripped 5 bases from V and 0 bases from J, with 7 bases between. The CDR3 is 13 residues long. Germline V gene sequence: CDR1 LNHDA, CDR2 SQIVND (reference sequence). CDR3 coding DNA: TGTGCCAGTAGTGTGAGGAACCAAGAGACCCAGTACTTC. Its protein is CASSVRNQETQYF.

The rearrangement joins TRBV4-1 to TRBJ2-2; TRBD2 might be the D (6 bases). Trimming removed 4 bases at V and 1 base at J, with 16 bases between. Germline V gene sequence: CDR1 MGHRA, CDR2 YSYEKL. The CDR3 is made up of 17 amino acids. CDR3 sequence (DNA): TGCGCCAGCAGCCCCTTGGGGGTAGCGGAGAACACCGGGGAGCTGTTTTTT. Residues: CASSPLGVAENTGELFF.

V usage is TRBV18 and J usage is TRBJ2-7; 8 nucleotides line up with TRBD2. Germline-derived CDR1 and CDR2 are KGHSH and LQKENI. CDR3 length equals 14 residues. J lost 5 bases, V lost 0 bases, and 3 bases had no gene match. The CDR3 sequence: CASSPPTTSDEQYF. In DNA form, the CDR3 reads TGTGCCAGCTCACCACCCACGACTAGCGACGAGCAGTACTTC.

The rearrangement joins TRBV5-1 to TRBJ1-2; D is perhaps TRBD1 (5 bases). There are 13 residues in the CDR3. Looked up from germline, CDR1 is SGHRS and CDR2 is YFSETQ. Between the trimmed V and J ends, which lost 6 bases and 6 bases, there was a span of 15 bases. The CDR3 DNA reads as TGCGCCAGCACCGGACGCAGGGCGGATGGCTACACCTTC. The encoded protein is CASTGRRADGYTF.

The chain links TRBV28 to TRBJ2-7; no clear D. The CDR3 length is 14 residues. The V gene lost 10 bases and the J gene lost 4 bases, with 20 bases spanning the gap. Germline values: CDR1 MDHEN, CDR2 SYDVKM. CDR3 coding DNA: TGTGCCACCAGCCAGAACCACCCACCGTACGAGCAGTACTTC. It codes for CATSQNHPPYEQYF.

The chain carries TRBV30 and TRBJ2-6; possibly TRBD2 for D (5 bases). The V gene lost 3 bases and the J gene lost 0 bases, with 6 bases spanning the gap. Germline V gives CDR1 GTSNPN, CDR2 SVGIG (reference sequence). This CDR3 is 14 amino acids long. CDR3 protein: CAWSRGSGANVLTF. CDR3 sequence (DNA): TGTGCCTGGAGCCGGGGCTCTGGGGCCAACGTCCTGACTTTC.

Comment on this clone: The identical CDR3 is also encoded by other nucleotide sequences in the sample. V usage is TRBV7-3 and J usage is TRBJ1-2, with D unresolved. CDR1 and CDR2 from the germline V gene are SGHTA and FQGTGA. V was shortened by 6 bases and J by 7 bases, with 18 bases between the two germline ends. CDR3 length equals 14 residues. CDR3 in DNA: TGTGCCAGCAGTCCCTCCCCCGGGGATGGTGGCTACACCTTC. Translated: CASSPSPGDGGYTF. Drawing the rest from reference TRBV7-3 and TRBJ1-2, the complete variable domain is GAGVSQTPSNKVTEKGKYVELRCDPISGHTALYWYRQSLGQGPEFLIYFQGTGAADDSGLPNDRFFAVRPEGSVSTLKIQRTERGDSAVYLCASSPSPGDGGYTFGSGTRLTVV.

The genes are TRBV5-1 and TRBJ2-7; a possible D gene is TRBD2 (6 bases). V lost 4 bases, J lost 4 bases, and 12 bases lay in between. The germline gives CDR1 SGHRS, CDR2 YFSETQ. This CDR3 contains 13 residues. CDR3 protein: CASSHGTRYEQYF. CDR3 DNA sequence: TGCGCCAGCAGCCACGGGACTCGTTACGAGCAGTACTTC.

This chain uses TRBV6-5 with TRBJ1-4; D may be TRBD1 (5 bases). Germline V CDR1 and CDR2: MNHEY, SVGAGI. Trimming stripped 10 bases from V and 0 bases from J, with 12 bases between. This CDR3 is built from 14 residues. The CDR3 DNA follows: TGTGCCACCGCCGACAGTACAACTAATGAAAAACTGTTTTTT. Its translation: CATADSTTNEKLFF.

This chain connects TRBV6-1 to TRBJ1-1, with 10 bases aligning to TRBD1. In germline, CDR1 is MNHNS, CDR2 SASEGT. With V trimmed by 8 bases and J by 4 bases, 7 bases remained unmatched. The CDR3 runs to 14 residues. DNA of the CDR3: TGTGCCAGCGCCTCGGGACAGGGGAGCACTGAAGCTTTCTTT. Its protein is CASASGQGSTEAFF.

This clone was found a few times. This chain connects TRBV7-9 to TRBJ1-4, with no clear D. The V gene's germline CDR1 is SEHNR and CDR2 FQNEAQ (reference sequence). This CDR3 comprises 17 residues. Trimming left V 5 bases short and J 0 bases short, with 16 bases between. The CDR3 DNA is TGTGCCAGCAGCAAAAGCCTAGGCACTGCAACTAATGAAAAACTGTTTTTT. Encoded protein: CASSKSLGTATNEKLFF.

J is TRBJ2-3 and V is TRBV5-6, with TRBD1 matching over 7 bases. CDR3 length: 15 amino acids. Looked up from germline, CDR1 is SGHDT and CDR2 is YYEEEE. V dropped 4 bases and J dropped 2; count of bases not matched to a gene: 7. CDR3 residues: CASSPGQSLTDTQYF. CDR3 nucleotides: TGTGCCAGCAGCCCGGGACAGTCTCTCACAGATACGCAGTATTTT.

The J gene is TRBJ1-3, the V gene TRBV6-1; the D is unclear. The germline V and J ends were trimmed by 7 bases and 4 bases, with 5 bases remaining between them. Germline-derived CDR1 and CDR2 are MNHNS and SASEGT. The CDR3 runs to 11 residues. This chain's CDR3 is CASTGGNTIYF. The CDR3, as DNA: TGTGCCAGCACAGGAGGAAACACCATATATTTT.

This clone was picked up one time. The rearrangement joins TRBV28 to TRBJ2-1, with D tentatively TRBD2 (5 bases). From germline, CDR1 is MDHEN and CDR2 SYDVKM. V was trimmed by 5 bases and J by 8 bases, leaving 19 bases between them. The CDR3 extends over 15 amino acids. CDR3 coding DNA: TGTGCCAGCAGTACCCTTTCGGGAAGGACGGATGAGCAGTTCTTC. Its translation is CASSTLSGRTDEQFF.

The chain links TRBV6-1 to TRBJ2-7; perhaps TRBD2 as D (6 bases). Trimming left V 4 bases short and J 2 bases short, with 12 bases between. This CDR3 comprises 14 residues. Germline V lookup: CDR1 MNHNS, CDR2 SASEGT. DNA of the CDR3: TGTGCCAGCAGTGCGGGGGTTTATACCTACGAGCAGTACTTC. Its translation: CASSAGVYTYEQYF.

The CDR3 spells CASSLAQGRETQYF. The CDR3, as DNA: TGTGCCAGCAGCTTGGCCCAGGGGAGAGAGACCCAGTACTTC. V gene TRBV5-6 combines with J gene TRBJ2-5; D is possibly TRBD1 (6 bases). The CDR3 runs 14 residues. Germline V CDR1 and CDR2: SGHDT, YYEEEE. The ends were cut back, 0 bases at V and 4 bases at J, with 10 bases in the middle. Full variable domain (rest looked up from reference TRBV5-6 and TRBJ2-5): DAGVTQSPTHLIKTRGQQVTLRCSPKSGHDTVSWYQQALGQGPQFIFQYYEEEERQRGNFPDRFSGHQFPNYSSELNVNALLLGDSALYLCASSLAQGRETQYFGPGTRLLVL.

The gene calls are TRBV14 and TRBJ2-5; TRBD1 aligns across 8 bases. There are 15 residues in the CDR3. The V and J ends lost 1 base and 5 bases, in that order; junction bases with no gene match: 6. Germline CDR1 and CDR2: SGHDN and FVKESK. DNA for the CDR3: TGTGCCAGCAGCCAAGGACCCGGGACAGGCGAGACCCAGTACTTC. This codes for CASSQGPGTGETQYF.

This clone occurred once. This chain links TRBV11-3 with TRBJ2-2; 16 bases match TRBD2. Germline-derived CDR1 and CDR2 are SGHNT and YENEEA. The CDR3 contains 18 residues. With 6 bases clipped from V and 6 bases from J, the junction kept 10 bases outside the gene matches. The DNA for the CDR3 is TGTGCCAGCAGTGCGGGACTAGCGGGAGGGTCCCCCCCCGGGGAGCTGTTTTTT. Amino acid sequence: CASSAGLAGGSPPGELFF.

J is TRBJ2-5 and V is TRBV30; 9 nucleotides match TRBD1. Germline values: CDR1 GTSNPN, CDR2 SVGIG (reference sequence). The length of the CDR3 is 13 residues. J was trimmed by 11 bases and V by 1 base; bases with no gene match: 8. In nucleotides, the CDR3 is TGTGCCTGGAGTGCAGGACAGGGGACGGGGCAGTACTTC. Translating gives CAWSAGQGTGQYF.

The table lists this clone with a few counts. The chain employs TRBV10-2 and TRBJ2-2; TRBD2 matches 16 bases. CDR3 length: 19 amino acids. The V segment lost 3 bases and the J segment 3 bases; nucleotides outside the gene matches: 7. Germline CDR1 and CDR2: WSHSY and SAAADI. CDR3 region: CASSDPGTSGGAYTGELFF. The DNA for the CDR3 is TGCGCCAGCAGTGACCCCGGGACTAGCGGGGGGGCGTACACCGGGGAGCTGTTTTTT.

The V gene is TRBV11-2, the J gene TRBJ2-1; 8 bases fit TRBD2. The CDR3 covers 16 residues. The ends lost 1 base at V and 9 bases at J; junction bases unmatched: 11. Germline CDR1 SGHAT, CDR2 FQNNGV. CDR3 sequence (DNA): TGTGCCAGCAGCTTAGCGGGGGGGGCCCGGTCGGGTGAGCAGTTCTTC. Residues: CASSLAGGARSGEQFF.